The rows below give T cell receptor beta chains drawn from one sample of a study of OX40 agonist ivuxolimab in advanced cancers. Profiling relied on immunoSEQ multiplex PCR, and the TCRdb table lists in-frame clones only, not all of them. The data show tens of thousands of clones, with 79% seen just once and roughly 15% held by the top ten. This specimen consisted of CD4+ or CD8+ T cells sorted from blood, obtained in a trial of the OX40 agonist ivuxolimab. The receptors here all came from an adult with an advanced solid tumor such as melanoma, head and neck, liver or kidney cancer. CDR3s include the opening cysteine and the closing phenylalanine or tryptophan. D genes are given only for firm matches. Size tells how often a clone was seen (once, few, many) or the class of an expanded clone, and some rows leave it out.

cdr3_aa	cdr3_nt	clone_size	j_call	v_call	d_call
CASSFRRSLVGGYTF	TGTGCCAGCAGTTTCCGTCGATCCCTGGTGGGTGGCTACACCTTC	NA	TRBJ1-2	TRBV28	NA
CASSLGPSSYEQYF	TGTGCCAGCAGCTTAGGTCCCAGCTCCTACGAGCAGTACTTC	medium-sized	TRBJ2-7	TRBV7-3	NA
CSVRDRLNYEQYF	TGCAGCGTTAGGGACAGGTTGAACTACGAGCAGTACTTC	few	TRBJ2-7	TRBV29-1	TRBD1
CASSTTGASPLHF	TGTGCCAGTAGTACGACAGGCGCTTCACCCCTCCACTTT	NA	TRBJ1-6	TRBV19	NA
CASSPGEAEAFF	TGCGCCAGCAGTCCAGGGGAAGCTGAAGCTTTCTTT	NA	TRBJ1-1	TRBV4-1	NA
CAWTGSNYGYTF	TGTGCCTGGACCGGCTCTAACTATGGCTACACCTTC	few	TRBJ1-2	TRBV30	NA
CASSLGLNLLTDTQYF	TGCGCCAGCAGCTTGGGTCTTAACCTACTAACAGATACGCAGTATTTT	NA	TRBJ2-3	TRBV5-1	NA
CASTLAGGLYEQYF	TGCGCCAGCACTTTAGCGGGGGGCCTCTACGAGCAGTACTTC	once	TRBJ2-7	TRBV5-1	TRBD2
CASSPISHSGNTIYF	TGTGCCAGCAGCCCCATAAGCCACTCTGGAAACACCATATATTTT	NA	TRBJ1-3	TRBV4-2	NA
CASTGSPTGELFF	TGTGCCAGCACAGGCAGTCCCACCGGGGAGCTGTTTTTT	NA	TRBJ2-2	TRBV6-6	NA
CASSRDRIGGYTF	TGTGCCAGTAGTAGGGACAGGATTGGAGGCTACACCTTC	NA	TRBJ1-2	TRBV19	TRBD1
CASSEGQYYGYTF	TGTGCCAGCAGTGAGGGACAGTACTATGGCTACACCTTC	few	TRBJ1-2	TRBV6-1	TRBD1
CASSATGGEGGYTF	TGTGCCAGCAGTGCGACAGGGGGCGAAGGTGGCTACACCTTC	NA	TRBJ1-2	TRBV6-4	TRBD1
CASSAQDPRGETQYF	TGTGCCAGCAGTGCTCAGGACCCGCGCGGGGAGACCCAGTACTTC	NA	TRBJ2-5	TRBV6-1	NA
CASSHGTGGDYGYTF	TGTGCCAGCAGCCACGGGACTGGAGGGGACTATGGCTACACCTTC	NA	TRBJ1-2	TRBV28	NA
CALLPRTNPYNEQFF	TGTGCCCTACTTCCGCGGACGAACCCTTACAATGAGCAGTTCTTC	NA	TRBJ2-1	TRBV9	NA
CASGGGGSGNTIYF	TGTGCCAGCGGAGGGGGAGGCTCTGGAAACACCATATATTTT	NA	TRBJ1-3	TRBV7-2	NA
CASSPQGQSTEAFF	TGTGCCAGCAGCCCACAGGGGCAGTCCACTGAAGCTTTCTTT	NA	TRBJ1-1	TRBV6-6	TRBD1
CSVQIVNTEAFF	TGCAGCGTTCAGATTGTCAACACTGAAGCTTTCTTT	NA	TRBJ1-1	TRBV29-1	NA
CASSLRQGFSPLHF	TGTGCCAGCAGCTTGAGGCAGGGATTCTCACCCCTCCACTTT	NA	TRBJ1-6	TRBV5-4	NA
CASSQEIRPNSPLHF	TGCGCCAGCAGCCAAGAGATACGGCCCAATTCACCCCTCCACTTT	NA	TRBJ1-6	TRBV4-1	NA
CASRNTGQGIFGTGELFF	TGCGCCAGCAGAAATACGGGACAGGGCATATTCGGGACCGGGGAGCTGTTTTTT	NA	TRBJ2-2	TRBV5-1	TRBD1
CASSYSGDSSYEQYF	TGTGCCAGCAGTTACTCGGGGGACAGCTCCTACGAGCAGTACTTC	NA	TRBJ2-7	TRBV6-6	TRBD1
CASSGDLASSYEQYF	TGTGCCAGCAGTGGTGACCTAGCGAGCTCCTACGAGCAGTACTTC	NA	TRBJ2-7	TRBV2	NA
CASSGGTGYGYTF	TGCGCCAGCAGTGGAGGGACGGGCTATGGCTACACCTTC	NA	TRBJ1-2	TRBV10-1	NA
CASSRQVGDTEAFF	TGCGCCAGCAGCCGACAGGTCGGGGACACTGAAGCTTTCTTT	NA	TRBJ1-1	TRBV5-1	NA
CASSSLTDTQYF	TGTGCCAGCAGCTCGCTAACAGATACGCAGTATTTT	few	TRBJ2-3	TRBV21-1	NA
CASSIDVWVTEAFF	TGTGCCAGCAGCATAGACGTCTGGGTGACTGAAGCTTTCTTT	NA	TRBJ1-1	TRBV6-1	NA
CASSPGQKETQYF	TGTGCCAGCTCACCGGGTCAGAAAGAGACCCAGTACTTC	NA	TRBJ2-5	TRBV18	NA
CASSLAIWTSGLAKNIQYF	TGTGCCAGCAGCTTAGCAATCTGGACTAGCGGACTAGCCAAAAACATTCAGTACTTC	NA	TRBJ2-4	TRBV13	TRBD2
CASSLEQQYGYTF	TGTGCCAGCAGCTTAGAGCAGCAGTATGGCTACACCTTC	NA	TRBJ1-2	TRBV11-2	NA
CASSLFYNEQFF	TGTGCCAGCAGCTTGTTCTACAATGAGCAGTTCTTC	NA	TRBJ2-1	TRBV5-4	NA
CASSPPLAANEQFF	TGTGCCAGCAGCCCCCCCTTAGCGGCCAATGAGCAGTTCTTC	once	TRBJ2-1	TRBV5-6	NA
CASSETRGGYNEQFF	TGTGCCAGCAGTGAGACTCGCGGAGGGTACAATGAGCAGTTCTTC	NA	TRBJ2-1	TRBV6-1	NA
CASSGGRTSGGEQYF	TGCGCCAGCAGCGGGGGGCGGACTAGCGGAGGGGAGCAGTACTTC	NA	TRBJ2-7	TRBV11-2	TRBD2
CASSQVQQGLVDSPLHF	TGCGCCAGCAGCCAAGTCCAGCAGGGGCTGGTTGATTCACCCCTCCACTTT	NA	TRBJ1-6	TRBV4-1	NA
CASSPQGAGSPLHF	TGTGCCAGCAGTCCACAGGGAGCTGGTTCACCCCTCCACTTT	NA	TRBJ1-6	TRBV28	NA
CASSQDPRSGNTIYF	TGCGCCAGCAGCCAAGATCCCAGGTCTGGAAACACCATATATTTT	NA	TRBJ1-3	TRBV4-1	NA
CASSLDPSGVYYEQYF	TGTGCCAGCAGCTTAGATCCCAGCGGGGTTTACTACGAGCAGTACTTC	NA	TRBJ2-7	TRBV11-2	TRBD2
CASSLGRADSYEQYF	TGTGCCAGCAGCTTAGGGCGAGCGGACTCCTACGAGCAGTACTTC	NA	TRBJ2-7	TRBV7-9	NA
CASSLLSDPDYEQYF	TGTGCCAGCAGCCTCCTTTCGGACCCGGACTACGAGCAGTACTTC	NA	TRBJ2-7	TRBV7-6	NA
CASSESRDRGPGYTF	TGTGCCAGTAGTGAATCCCGGGACAGGGGGCCCGGCTACACCTTC	NA	TRBJ1-2	TRBV2	TRBD1
CASSLALGNTIYF	TGTGCCAGCAGCTTAGCGCTGGGAAACACCATATATTTT	once	TRBJ1-3	TRBV7-6	NA
CASSAFYNEQFF	TGTGCCAGTAGTGCCTTTTACAATGAGCAGTTCTTC	NA	TRBJ2-1	TRBV19	NA
CASSRGQTQYF	TGTGCCAGCAGCCGTGGACAGACCCAGTACTTC	NA	TRBJ2-5	TRBV14	NA
CASSYGLRGTEAFF	TGTGCCAGCAGTTACGGGCTTAGGGGTACTGAAGCTTTCTTT	NA	TRBJ1-1	TRBV2	NA
CASSLDGGVWTEAFF	TGTGCCAGCAGCTTAGATGGAGGGGTATGGACTGAAGCTTTCTTT	NA	TRBJ1-1	TRBV7-9	NA
CASRPVGEIGYGYTF	TGTGCCAGCAGGCCGGTAGGGGAGATTGGATATGGCTACACCTTC	NA	TRBJ1-2	TRBV27	NA
CASRPLIPYGYTF	TGTGCCAGCCGACCTTTAATACCCTATGGCTACACCTTC	once	TRBJ1-2	TRBV6-4	NA
CAWGGQGGTGELFF	TGTGCCTGGGGTGGACAGGGTGGGACCGGGGAGCTGTTTTTT	NA	TRBJ2-2	TRBV30	TRBD1
CASSLNRGHEQYF	TGCGCCAGCAGCTTGAACAGGGGGCACGAGCAGTACTTC	NA	TRBJ2-7	TRBV5-1	TRBD1
CASSLAGPVRGGYTF	TGTGCCAGCAGCTTAGCGGGACCGGTCCGGGGTGGCTACACCTTC	NA	TRBJ1-2	TRBV7-2	NA
CASSLRTDYTGELFF	TGTGCCAGCAGCCTACGGACAGATTACACCGGGGAGCTGTTTTTT	NA	TRBJ2-2	TRBV7-7	NA